This passage covers 18 T cell receptor beta chains from one sample sequenced in a study of cytomegalovirus exposure and HLA in healthy donors. Here immunoSEQ multiplex PCR was the method, and the copy in TCRdb shows in-frame clones only, minus some. The repertoire holds some 90,000 clones, with 87% as singletons. Material: PBMCs. Receptors were obtained from a woman aged 25 to 39 in good health and CMV-seronegative.

The chain is built from TRBV5-1 and TRBJ1-1, with D unresolved. The CDR3 runs 14 residues. V gave up 4 bases and J gave up 1 base, with 11 bases separating them. Germline CDR1 is SGHRS and CDR2 is YFSETQ. CDR3 bases: TGCGCCAGCAGCGCCGATACAGAGAACACTGAAGCTTTCTTT. This encodes CASSADTENTEAFF.

The chain is built from TRBV11-1 and TRBJ2-7; 9 bases map to TRBD1. This CDR3 comprises 16 residues. V was pared by 4 bases and J by 3 bases, with 10 bases of the junction left unmatched. Looked up from germline, CDR1 is SGHAT and CDR2 is FQDESV (reference sequence). The DNA of the CDR3 is TGTGCCAGCAGCTCCTTACAGGGGGCGACGCTCTACGAGCAGTACTTC. This encodes CASSSLQGATLYEQYF.

In this sample, this clone turned up once. The rearrangement links TRBV6-6 to TRBJ2-1; 7 positions match TRBD2. Germline V gene sequence: CDR1 MNHNY, CDR2 SVGAGI (reference sequence). The CDR3 consists of 14 residues. Trimming at V came to 5 bases and at J to 9 bases, leaving 10 bases not matched to a gene. CDR3 nucleotides: TGTGCCAGCAGTGACCCCCGGGGGGAGGGTGAGCAGTTCTTC. Residues: CASSDPRGEGEQFF.

The chain carries TRBV19 and TRBJ2-7; D might be TRBD2 (6 bases). From germline, CDR1 is LNHDA and CDR2 SQIVND (reference sequence). The CDR3 spans 12 residues. V lost 8 bases and J 1 base, leaving 9 bases between the germline ends. The DNA of the CDR3 is TGTGCCAGTGTTAGCGGTTCCTACGAGCAGTACTTC. The encoded protein is CASVSGSYEQYF.

This chain links TRBV25-1 with TRBJ1-2; D is unresolved. The germline CDR1 and CDR2 sequences are MGHDK and SYGVNS. CDR3 size: 14 residues. Deletions cut 8 bases from V and 8 bases from J, with 21 bases between. CDR3 sequence reads: CASPEYGEKLGYTF. CDR3 coding DNA: TGTGCCAGCCCAGAATATGGGGAGAAGCTAGGCTACACCTTC.

The chain combines TRBV5-1 with TRBJ2-3, with TRBD1 matching 7 bases. The CDR3 sequence is 15 residues long. CDR1 and CDR2 from the germline V gene are SGHRS and YFSETQ. J lost 4 bases, V lost 4 bases, and 9 bases had no gene match. The CDR3 coding sequence is TGCGCCAGCAGCGGAGGACAGGTAGGGGCAGATACGCAGTATTTT. This sequence encodes CASSGGQVGADTQYF.

The chain is built from TRBV19 and TRBJ1-2, with unresolved D. Looked up from germline, CDR1 is LNHDA and CDR2 is SQIVND (reference sequence). V was clipped by 3 bases and J by 4 bases, with 12 bases between them. The CDR3 length is 14 residues. The CDR3 DNA follows: TGTGCCAGTAGTATGGTGAACGACATCTATGGCTACACCTTC. The encoded protein is CASSMVNDIYGYTF.

The V and J genes are TRBV27 and TRBJ1-6; 10 nucleotides align to TRBD1. After removal of 6 bases from V and 6 bases from J, the junction contained 5 bases not matched to a gene. Germline CDR1 is MNHEY and CDR2 is SMNVEV (reference sequence). This CDR3 comprises 15 residues. In nucleotides, the CDR3 is TGTGCCAGCAGATTTCGACAGGGGGCTAATTCACCCCTCCACTTT. Residues: CASRFRQGANSPLHF.

The gene calls are TRBV25-1 and TRBJ1-1; TRBD1 matches 8 bases. The J segment lost 4 bases and the V segment lost 6 bases, leaving 10 bases of the junction unmatched. The CDR3 loop spans 15 amino acids. From germline, CDR1 is MGHDK and CDR2 SYGVNS. This chain's CDR3 is CASSGFDRGSTEAFF. Written as DNA, the CDR3 is TGTGCCAGCAGCGGCTTTGACAGGGGTAGCACTGAAGCTTTCTTT.

The V and J genes are TRBV27 and TRBJ1-1; possible D gene TRBD1, 5 bases. The CDR3 consists of 13 residues. Germline V gene data show CDR1 as MNHEY and CDR2 as SMNVEV (reference sequence). V was cut by 0 bases and J by 6 bases, with 8 bases left in between. CDR3 DNA: TGTGCCAGCAGTTTATCGGGGCAGTCTGAAGCTTTCTTT. It is translated as CASSLSGQSEAFF.

This sequence joins TRBV18 and TRBJ2-3; D remains ambiguous. V lost 0 bases, J lost 5 bases, and 12 bases lay in between. Looked up from germline, CDR1 is KGHSH and CDR2 is LQKENI. The CDR3 totals 15 residues. This CDR3 reads CASSPPYNGRDTQYF. The CDR3 DNA follows: TGTGCCAGCTCACCACCATATAACGGTCGAGATACGCAGTATTTT.

The chain links TRBV19 to TRBJ1-2, with TRBD1 identical over 10 bases. The CDR3 runs 13 residues. Germline loops: CDR1 LNHDA, CDR2 SQIVND (reference sequence). J gave up 5 bases and V 7 bases, and 4 bases lay outside the gene matches. Here the CDR3 DNA reads TGTGCCAGTACCCCGGGACAGGGGTATGGCTACACCTTC. Translation: CASTPGQGYGYTF.

CDR3 DNA sequence: TGCGCCAGCAGCTTGGCGCTAGCGGGAGGGGTAGATACGCAGTATTTT. Its translation is CASSLALAGGVDTQYF. This chain links TRBV5-1 with TRBJ2-3, with 12 nucleotides matching TRBD2. In germline, CDR1 is SGHRS, CDR2 YFSETQ. Trimming removed 0 bases from V and 5 bases from J; junction bases left unmatched: 4. The CDR3 runs 16 residues.

The rearrangement joins TRBV7-9 to TRBJ1-4; 9 bases align to TRBD1. Trimming cost V 5 bases and J 7 bases; bases outside gene matches: 11. The CDR3 is made up of 16 amino acids. CDR1 SEHNR and CDR2 FQNEAQ come from the germline V gene (reference sequence). The CDR3 coding sequence is TGTGCCAGCAGCCACCTCCGACAGGGGGTAGGTGAAAAACTGTTTTTT. Protein sequence: CASSHLRQGVGEKLFF.

The rearrangement joins TRBV5-6 to TRBJ1-2; D remains unclear. Germline loops: CDR1 SGHDT, CDR2 YYEEEE. This CDR3 has 15 residues. The V end was cut by 4 bases, the J end by 5 bases, with 18 bases between. CDR3 sequence reads: CASSPGMAANYGYTF. The DNA for the CDR3 is TGTGCCAGCAGCCCGGGGATGGCAGCCAATTATGGCTACACCTTC.

This chain connects TRBV29-1 to TRBJ1-2; perhaps TRBD1 as D (5 bases). From germline, CDR1 is SQVTM and CDR2 ANQGSEA. V lost 8 bases and J 4 bases, leaving 11 bases between the germline ends. The CDR3 is 11 amino acids. This chain's CDR3 is CSSTRGYGYTF. The CDR3, as DNA: TGCAGCTCTACAAGGGGCTATGGCTACACCTTC.

This clone was observed a single time. The J gene is TRBJ2-7, the V gene TRBV11-3, with 9 nucleotides matching TRBD2. The CDR3 has 15 amino acids. The ends lost 2 bases at V and 0 bases at J; junction bases unmatched: 2. Germline loops: CDR1 SGHNT, CDR2 YENEEA. CDR3 protein: CASSLRGGASYEQYF. The CDR3 DNA sequence: TGTGCCAGCAGCTTACGCGGGGGGGCCTCCTACGAGCAGTACTTC. Variable domain in full (rest from reference TRBV11-3 and TRBJ2-7): EAGVVQSPRYKIIEKKQPVAFWCNPISGHNTLYWYLQNLGQGPELLIRYENEEAVDDSQLPKDRFSAERLKGVDSTLKIQPAELGDSAVYLCASSLRGGASYEQYFGPGTRLTVT.

The chain recombines TRBV5-4 with TRBJ2-7; 8 bases line up with TRBD1. The CDR3 has 15 residues. The germline V gene encodes CDR1 SGHNT and CDR2 YYREEE (reference sequence). Unmatched junction bases numbered 10, after V lost 5 bases and J lost 3 bases. The CDR3 DNA follows: TGTGCCAGCAGGGAAGACAGGGGAAATAGCTACGAGCAGTACTTC. As protein: CASREDRGNSYEQYF.